This T cell receptor beta chain was found in a study of T-cell reconstitution after alpha-beta-depleted transplantation in children. Unique molecular identifiers were used to barcode this TCRbeta library. TCRdb analysed the PCR reads with MiXCR anew, one entry per CDR3 protein. The sample has 900,000 or so distinct CDR3 sequences; under 20% are singletons. Study-wide findings and caveats: T-cell counts and diversity at one year following transplant were attributed mainly to newly produced T cells. Expanded clones from the graft, numbering several hundred, reportedly supplied alpha-beta T cells about two months after transplant. Surviving recipient T cells and thymic progenitors produced the high day-60 TCRbeta diversity seen in some patients.

In this sample, this clonotype turned up a few times. What it binds is unknown. The clonotype originates from a male patient under 18 who had a stem cell transplant for acute lymphoblastic leukemia, so the T cells may come from the graft donor. The specimen comprised PBMCs, mostly from graft donor cells, sampled 360 days after TCRalphabeta/CD19-depleted stem cell transplant.

The CDR3 DNA sequence: TGCGCCAGCAGCTTGGACGCCAGACTAGCGGGAGACTTCGGGTACGAGCAGTACTTC. Translating gives CASSLDARLAGDFGYEQYF. The chain uses TRBV5-1 and TRBJ2-7, with TRBD2 identical over 12 bases. The CDR3 is made up of 19 amino acids. CDR1 is SGHRS, CDR2 YFSETQ, per germline. Trimming took 0 bases from V and 4 from J; bases not matched to a gene: 14. Combining the CDR3 with reference TRBV5-1 and TRBJ2-7 gives the whole variable domain KAGVTQTPRYLIKTRGQQVTLSCSPISGHRSVSWYQQTPGQGLQFLFEYFSETQRNKGNFPGRFSGRQFSNSRSEMNVSTLELGDSALYLCASSLDARLAGDFGYEQYFGPGTRLTVT.